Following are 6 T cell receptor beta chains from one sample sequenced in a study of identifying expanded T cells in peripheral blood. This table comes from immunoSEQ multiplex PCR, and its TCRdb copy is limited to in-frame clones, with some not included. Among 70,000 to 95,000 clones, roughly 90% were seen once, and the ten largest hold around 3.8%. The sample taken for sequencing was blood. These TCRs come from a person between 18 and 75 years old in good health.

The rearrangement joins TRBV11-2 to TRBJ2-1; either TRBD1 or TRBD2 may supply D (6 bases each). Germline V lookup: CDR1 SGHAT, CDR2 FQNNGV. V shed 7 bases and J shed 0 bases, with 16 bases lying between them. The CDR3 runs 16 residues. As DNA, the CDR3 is TGTGCCAGCACCGTAGGGGGGCCGAGCTCCTACAATGAGCAGTTCTTC. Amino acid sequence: CASTVGGPSSYNEQFF.

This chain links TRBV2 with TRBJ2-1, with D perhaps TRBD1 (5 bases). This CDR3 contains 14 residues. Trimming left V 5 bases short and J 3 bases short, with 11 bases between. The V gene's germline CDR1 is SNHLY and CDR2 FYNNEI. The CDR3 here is CASSQATVYNEQFF. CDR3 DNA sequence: TGTGCCAGCAGTCAGGCGACAGTCTACAATGAGCAGTTCTTC.

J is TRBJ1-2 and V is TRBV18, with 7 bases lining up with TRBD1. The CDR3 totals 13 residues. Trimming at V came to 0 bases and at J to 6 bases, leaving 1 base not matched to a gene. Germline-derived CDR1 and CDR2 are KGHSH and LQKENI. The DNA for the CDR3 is TGTGCCAGCTCACCACCGGACAGGAATGGCTACACCTTC. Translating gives CASSPPDRNGYTF.

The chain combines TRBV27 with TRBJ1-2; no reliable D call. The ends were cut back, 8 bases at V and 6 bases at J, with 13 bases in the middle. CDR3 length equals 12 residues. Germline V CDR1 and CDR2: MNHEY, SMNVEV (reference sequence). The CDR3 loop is CASANSPDGYTF. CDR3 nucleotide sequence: TGTGCCAGCGCCAACAGTCCGGATGGCTACACCTTC.

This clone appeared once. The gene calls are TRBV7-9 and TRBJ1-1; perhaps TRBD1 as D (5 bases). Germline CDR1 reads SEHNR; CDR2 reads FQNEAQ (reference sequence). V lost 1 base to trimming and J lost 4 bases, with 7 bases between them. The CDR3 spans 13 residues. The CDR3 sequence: CASSLGGGTEAFF. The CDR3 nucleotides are TGTGCCAGCAGCTTAGGGGGGGGCACTGAAGCTTTCTTT.

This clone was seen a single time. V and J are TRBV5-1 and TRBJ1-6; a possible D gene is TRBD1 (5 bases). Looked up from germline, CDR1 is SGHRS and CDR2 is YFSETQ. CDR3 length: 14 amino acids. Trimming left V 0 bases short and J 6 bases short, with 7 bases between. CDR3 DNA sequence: TGCGCCAGCAGCTTGGGACAGTCTAATTCACCCCTCCACTTT. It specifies CASSLGQSNSPLHF.